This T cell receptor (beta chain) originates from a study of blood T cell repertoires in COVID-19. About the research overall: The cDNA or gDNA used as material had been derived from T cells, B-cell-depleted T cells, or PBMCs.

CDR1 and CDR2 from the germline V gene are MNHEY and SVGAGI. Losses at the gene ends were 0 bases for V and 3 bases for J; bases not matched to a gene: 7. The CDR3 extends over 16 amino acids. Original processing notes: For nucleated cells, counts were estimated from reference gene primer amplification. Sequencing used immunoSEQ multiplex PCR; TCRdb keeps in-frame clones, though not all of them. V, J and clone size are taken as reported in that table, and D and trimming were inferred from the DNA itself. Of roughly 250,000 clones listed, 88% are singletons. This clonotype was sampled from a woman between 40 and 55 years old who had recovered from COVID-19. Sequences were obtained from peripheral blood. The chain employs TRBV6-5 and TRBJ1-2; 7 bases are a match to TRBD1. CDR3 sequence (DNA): TGTGCCAGCAGTTACTCGATAGGGGGCTGGGACTATGGCTACACCTTC. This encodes CASSYSIGGWDYGYTF.